What follows is one T cell receptor beta chain and its context. Its specificity is unknown. Unique molecular identifiers were present on cDNA, and template switching added a universal primer site. TCRdb re-analysed the 5' RACE reads in MiXCR, keeping a single row per CDR3 protein. The profile covers around 250,000 distinct CDR3 sequences, with roughly 7% appearing a single time and 3.6% taken by the ten largest. This sample stems from a study of identical twins. Study results and caveats: Out-of-frame beta sequences exhibited a weaker degree of excess twin sharing.

All donors were healthy, and all were Caucasian. The germline gives CDR1 SGHDN, CDR2 FVKESK. The CDR3 runs 14 residues. V was cut by 1 base and J by 6 bases, with 12 bases left in between. The sample also formed part of further work on yellow fever vaccine responses in identical twins. Per that study: It has been reported that, in twins, the vaccine T cell response seemed partly convergent and partly personalized.

This TCR derives from a woman between 18 and 29 years old in good health. Sequenced: memory (CD45RO+) T cells sorted from blood. The chain uses TRBV14 and TRBJ1-1; D might be TRBD1 (5 bases). In nucleotides, the CDR3 is TGTGCCAGCAGCCAAGGAGGAGGGGTACCTGAAGCTTTCTTT. Amino acid sequence: CASSQGGGVPEAFF.